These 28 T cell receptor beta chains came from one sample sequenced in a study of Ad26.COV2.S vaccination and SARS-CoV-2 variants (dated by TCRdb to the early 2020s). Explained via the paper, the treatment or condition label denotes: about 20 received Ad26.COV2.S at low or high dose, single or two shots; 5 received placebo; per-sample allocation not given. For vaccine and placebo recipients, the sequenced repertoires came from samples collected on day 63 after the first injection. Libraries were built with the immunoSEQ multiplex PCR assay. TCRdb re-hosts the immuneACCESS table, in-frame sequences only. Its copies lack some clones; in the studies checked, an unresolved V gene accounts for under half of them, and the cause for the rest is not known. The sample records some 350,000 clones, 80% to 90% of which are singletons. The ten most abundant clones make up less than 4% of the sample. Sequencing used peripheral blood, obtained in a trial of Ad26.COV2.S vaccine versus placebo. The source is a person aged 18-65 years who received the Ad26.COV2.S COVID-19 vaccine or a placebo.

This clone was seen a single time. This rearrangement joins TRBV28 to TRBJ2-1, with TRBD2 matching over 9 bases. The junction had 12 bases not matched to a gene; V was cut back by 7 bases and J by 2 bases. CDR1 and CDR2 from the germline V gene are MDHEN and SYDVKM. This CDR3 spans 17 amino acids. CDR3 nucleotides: TGTGCCAGCACTGCGGGAGGGCCTTCGAGGCCCTACAATGAGCAGTTCTTC. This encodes CASTAGGPSRPYNEQFF.

The CDR3 is CASSHTPDSYNEQFF. The CDR3 nucleotides are TGCGCCAGCAGCCATACTCCGGACAGCTACAATGAGCAGTTCTTC. The rearrangement links TRBV5-1 to TRBJ2-1; the D gene is possibly TRBD1 (6 bases). Looked up from germline, CDR1 is SGHRS and CDR2 is YFSETQ. The CDR3 loop spans 15 amino acids. The V end lost 4 bases, the J end lost 3 bases, and 14 bases lay between the germline ends.

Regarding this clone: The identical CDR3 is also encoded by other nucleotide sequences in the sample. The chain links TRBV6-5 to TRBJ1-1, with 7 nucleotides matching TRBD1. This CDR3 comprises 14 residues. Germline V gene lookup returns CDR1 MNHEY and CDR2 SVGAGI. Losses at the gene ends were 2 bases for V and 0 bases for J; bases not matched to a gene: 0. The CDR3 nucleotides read TGTGCCAGCAGTTACGGACAGGTGAACACTGAAGCTTTCTTT. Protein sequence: CASSYGQVNTEAFF.

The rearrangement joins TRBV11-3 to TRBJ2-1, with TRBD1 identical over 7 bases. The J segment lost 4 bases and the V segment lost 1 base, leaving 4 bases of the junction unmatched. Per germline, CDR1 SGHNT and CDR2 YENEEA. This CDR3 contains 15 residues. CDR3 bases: TGTGCCAGCAGCTTAGTGACAGGGCCTTACAATGAGCAGTTCTTC. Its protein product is CASSLVTGPYNEQFF.

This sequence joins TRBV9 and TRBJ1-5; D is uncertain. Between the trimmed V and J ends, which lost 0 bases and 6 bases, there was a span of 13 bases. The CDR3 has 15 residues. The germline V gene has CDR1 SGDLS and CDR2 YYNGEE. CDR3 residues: CASSVGEGSSQPQHF. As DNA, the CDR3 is TGTGCCAGCAGCGTAGGGGAGGGTTCGAGTCAGCCCCAGCATTTT.

This chain's CDR3 is CASSEGDIADEQYF. The CDR3, as DNA: TGTGCCAGCAGTGAAGGTGACATTGCGGACGAGCAGTACTTC. The V and J genes are TRBV2 and TRBJ2-7; D call uncertain. Germline V CDR1 and CDR2: SNHLY, FYNNEI. The CDR3 has 14 residues. Trimming cost V 1 base and J 5 bases, with 12 bases left between them. Full variable domain (remainder filled in from reference TRBV2 and TRBJ2-7): EPEVTQTPSHQVTQMGQEVILRCVPISNHLYFYWYRQILGQKVEFLVSFYNNEISEKSEIFDDQFSVERPDGSNFTLKIRSTKLEDSAMYFCASSEGDIADEQYFGPGTRLTVT.

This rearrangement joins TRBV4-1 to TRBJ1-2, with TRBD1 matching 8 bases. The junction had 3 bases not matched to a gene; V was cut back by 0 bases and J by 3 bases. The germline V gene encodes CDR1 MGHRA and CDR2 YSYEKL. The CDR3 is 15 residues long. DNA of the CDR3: TGCGCCAGCAGCCAAGATCAGGGACAGGACTATGGCTACACCTTC. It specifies CASSQDQGQDYGYTF.

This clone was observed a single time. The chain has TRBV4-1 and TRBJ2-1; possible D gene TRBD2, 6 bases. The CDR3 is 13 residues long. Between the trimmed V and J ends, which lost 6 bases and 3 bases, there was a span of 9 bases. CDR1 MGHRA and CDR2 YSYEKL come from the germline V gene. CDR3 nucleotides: TGCGCCAGCAGGCCGGGACTCTACAATGAGCAGTTCTTC. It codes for CASRPGLYNEQFF.

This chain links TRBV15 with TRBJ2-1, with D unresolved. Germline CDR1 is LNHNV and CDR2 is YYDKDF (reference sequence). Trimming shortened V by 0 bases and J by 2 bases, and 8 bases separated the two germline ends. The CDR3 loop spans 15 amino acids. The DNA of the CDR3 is TGTGCCACCAGCAGAGACCAACAGACCTACAATGAGCAGTTCTTC. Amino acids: CATSRDQQTYNEQFF.

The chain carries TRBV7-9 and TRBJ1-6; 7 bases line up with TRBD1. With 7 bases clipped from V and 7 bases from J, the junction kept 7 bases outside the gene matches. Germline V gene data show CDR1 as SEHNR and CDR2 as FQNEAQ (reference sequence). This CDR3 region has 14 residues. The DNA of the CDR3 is TGTGCCAGCACCAATACAGGGGCAAATTCACCCCTCCACTTT. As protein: CASTNTGANSPLHF.

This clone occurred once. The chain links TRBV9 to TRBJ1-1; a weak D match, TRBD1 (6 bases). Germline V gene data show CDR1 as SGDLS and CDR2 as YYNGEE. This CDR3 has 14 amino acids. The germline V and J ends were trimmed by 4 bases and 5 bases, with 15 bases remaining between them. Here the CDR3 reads CASSPNRVGTEAFF. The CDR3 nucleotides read TGTGCCAGCAGCCCGAACAGGGTTGGAACTGAAGCTTTCTTT.

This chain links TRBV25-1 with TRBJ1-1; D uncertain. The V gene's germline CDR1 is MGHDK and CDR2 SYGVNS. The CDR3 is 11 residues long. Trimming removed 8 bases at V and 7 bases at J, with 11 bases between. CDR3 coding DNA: TGTGCCAGCGTCTACACGGATGAAGCTTTCTTT. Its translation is CASVYTDEAFF.

CDR3 DNA sequence: TGTGCCAGCAGCCCGGGACAGTTTAACTATGGCTACACCTTC. It encodes CASSPGQFNYGYTF. This sequence joins TRBV5-4 and TRBJ1-2; 7 nucleotides agree with TRBD1. The CDR3 contains 14 residues. After removal of 4 bases from V and 1 base from J, the junction contained 4 bases not matched to a gene. Germline assignment: CDR1 SGHNT and CDR2 YYREEE (reference sequence).

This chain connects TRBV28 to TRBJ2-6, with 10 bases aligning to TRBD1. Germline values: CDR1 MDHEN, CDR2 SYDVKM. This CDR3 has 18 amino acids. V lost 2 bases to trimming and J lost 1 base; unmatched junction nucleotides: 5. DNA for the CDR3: TGTGCCAGCAGTTTAGGGACAGGGGTTTCATCTGGGGCCAACGTCCTGACTTTC. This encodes CASSLGTGVSSGANVLTF.

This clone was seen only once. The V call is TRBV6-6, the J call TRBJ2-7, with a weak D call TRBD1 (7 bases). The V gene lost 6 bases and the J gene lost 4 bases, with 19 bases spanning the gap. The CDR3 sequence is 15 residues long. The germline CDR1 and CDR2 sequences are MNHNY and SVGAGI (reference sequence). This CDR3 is CASSPNRAGGYEQYF. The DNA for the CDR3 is TGTGCCAGCAGCCCTAACCGGGCAGGGGGGTACGAGCAGTACTTC.

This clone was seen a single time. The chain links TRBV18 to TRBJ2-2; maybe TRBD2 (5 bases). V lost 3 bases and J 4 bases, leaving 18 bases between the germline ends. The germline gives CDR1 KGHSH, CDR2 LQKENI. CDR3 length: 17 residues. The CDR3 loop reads CASSPFFAARGTGELFF. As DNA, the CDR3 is TGTGCCAGCTCACCGTTTTTTGCAGCCCGGGGCACCGGGGAGCTGTTTTTT.

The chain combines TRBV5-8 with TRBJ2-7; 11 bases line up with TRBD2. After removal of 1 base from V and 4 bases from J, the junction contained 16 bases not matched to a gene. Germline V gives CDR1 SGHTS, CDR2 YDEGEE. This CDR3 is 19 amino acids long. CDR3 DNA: TGTGCCAGCAGCTTGCCTGGCCCACTAGCGGGAGATGGGTTGTACGAGCAGTACTTC. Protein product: CASSLPGPLAGDGLYEQYF.

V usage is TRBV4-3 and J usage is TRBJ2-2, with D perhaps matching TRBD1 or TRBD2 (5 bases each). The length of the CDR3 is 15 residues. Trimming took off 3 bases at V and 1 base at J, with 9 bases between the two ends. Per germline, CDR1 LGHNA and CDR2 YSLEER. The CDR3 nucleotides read TGCGCCAGCAGCCAGGGACCTTTGAACACCGGGGAGCTGTTTTTT. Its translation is CASSQGPLNTGELFF.

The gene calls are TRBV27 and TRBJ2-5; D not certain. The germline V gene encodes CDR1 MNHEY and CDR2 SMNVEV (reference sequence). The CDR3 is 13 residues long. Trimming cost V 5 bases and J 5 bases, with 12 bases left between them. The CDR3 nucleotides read TGTGCCAGCAGTACCCGAAGGCGGGAGACCCAGTACTTC. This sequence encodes CASSTRRRETQYF.

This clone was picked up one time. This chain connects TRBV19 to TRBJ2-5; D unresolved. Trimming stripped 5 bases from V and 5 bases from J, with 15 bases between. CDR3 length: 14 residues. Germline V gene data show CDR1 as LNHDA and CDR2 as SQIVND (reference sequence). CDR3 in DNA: TGTGCCAGTAGTGGAAGGCAGGTTGCGGAGACCCAGTACTTC. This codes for CASSGRQVAETQYF. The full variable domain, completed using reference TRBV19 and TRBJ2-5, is DGGITQSPKYLFRKEGQNVTLSCEQNLNHDAMYWYRQDPGQGLRLIYYSQIVNDFQKGDIAEGYSVSREKKESFPLTVTSAQKNPTAFYLCASSGRQVAETQYFGPGTRLLVL.

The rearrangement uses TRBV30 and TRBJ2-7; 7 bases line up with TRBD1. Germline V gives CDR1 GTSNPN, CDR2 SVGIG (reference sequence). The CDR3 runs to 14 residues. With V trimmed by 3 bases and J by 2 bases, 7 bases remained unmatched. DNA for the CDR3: TGTGCCTGGAGGGACACAGGGGCACCCTACGAGCAGTACTTC. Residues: CAWRDTGAPYEQYF.

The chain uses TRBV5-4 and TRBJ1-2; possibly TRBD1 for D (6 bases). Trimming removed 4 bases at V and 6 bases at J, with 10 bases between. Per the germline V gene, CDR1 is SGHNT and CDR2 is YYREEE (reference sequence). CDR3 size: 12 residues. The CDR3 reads CASSPAGDGYTF. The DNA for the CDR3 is TGTGCCAGCAGCCCCGCAGGGGATGGCTACACCTTC.

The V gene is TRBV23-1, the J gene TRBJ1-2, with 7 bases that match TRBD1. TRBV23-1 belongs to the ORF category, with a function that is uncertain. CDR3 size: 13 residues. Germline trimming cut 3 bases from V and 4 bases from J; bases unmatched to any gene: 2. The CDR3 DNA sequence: TGCGCCAGCAGTCAGACAGGGTTCTATGGCTACACCTTC. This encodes CASSQTGFYGYTF.

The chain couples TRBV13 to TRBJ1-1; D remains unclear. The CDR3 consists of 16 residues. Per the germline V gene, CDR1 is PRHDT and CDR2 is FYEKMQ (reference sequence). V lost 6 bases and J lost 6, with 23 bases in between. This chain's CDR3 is CASRYRESPWPAEAFF. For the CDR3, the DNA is TGTGCCAGCAGATATCGAGAGTCCCCTTGGCCGGCTGAAGCTTTCTTT.

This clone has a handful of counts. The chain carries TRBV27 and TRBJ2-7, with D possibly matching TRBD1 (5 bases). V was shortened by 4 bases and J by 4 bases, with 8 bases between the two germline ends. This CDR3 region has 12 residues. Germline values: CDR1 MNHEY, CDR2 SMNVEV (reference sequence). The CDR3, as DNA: TGTGCCAGCAGTTATGCAGGGTACGAGCAGTACTTC. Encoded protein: CASSYAGYEQYF.

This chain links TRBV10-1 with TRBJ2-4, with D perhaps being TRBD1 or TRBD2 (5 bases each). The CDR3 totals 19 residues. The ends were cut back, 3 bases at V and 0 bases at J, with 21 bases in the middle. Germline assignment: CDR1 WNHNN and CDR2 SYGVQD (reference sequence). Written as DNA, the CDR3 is TGCGCCAGCAGTGACTTCTCCCGGGGCTTAAATATAGCCAAAAACATTCAGTACTTC. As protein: CASSDFSRGLNIAKNIQYF.

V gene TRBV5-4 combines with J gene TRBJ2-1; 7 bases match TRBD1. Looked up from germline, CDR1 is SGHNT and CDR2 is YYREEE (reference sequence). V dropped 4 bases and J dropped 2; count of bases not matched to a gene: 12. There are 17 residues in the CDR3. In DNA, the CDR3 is TGTGCCAGCAGCAAAATCCCAGCCGGGACAGCCTACAATGAGCAGTTCTTC. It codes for CASSKIPAGTAYNEQFF.

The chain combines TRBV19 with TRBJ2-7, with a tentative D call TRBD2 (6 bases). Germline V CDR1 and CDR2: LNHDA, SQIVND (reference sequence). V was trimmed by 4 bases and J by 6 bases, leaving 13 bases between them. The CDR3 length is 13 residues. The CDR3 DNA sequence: TGTGCCAGTAGTAGCGGTGGAGGGCGCGAGCAGTACTTC. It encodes CASSSGGGREQYF.